This T cell receptor beta chain was recorded in a study of T cells expressing NK-cell markers. The V gene's germline CDR1 is SGHRS and CDR2 YFSETQ. This CDR3 spans 15 amino acids. TCRdb reprocessed the 5' RACE reads; each CDR3 protein has one entry and no DNA is given. Its clone listing holds 400,000 to 450,000 distinct CDR3 sequences. V and J are TRBV5-1 and TRBJ2-3; without DNA, the TCRdb call of TRBD2 cannot be checked. The sequencing input was blood T cells: a sorted CD56 or NKG2C T cell subset, CD4+ or CD8+ T cells, or bulk PBMC T cells (not recorded which). The TCR comes from a woman aged 18 to 75 in good health. CDR3 loop: CASSQLAAGGDTQYF.